This T cell receptor beta chain was sequenced for a study of shared clonotypes between healthy human individuals (dated by TCRdb to 2019 to 2021). Background on the whole study: A couple of women and a few men aged 18 to 49 years were included in the cohort. For each donor, three plates each were used for CD4 naive and CD4 memory, two plates were used for CD8 naive, and one plate was used for CD8 memory. To estimate repertoire size and how much clonotypes are shared between individuals, the study performed deep sequencing of blood TCR repertoires from five healthy adults. Libraries were prepared and TCR repertoires were sequenced by different laboratories using diverse techniques, in order to increase sequencing depth and limit assay-specific biases. Per donor, leukapheresis produced somewhere between about 0.94 and 9 billion PBMCs. Broader findings and caveats from the paper: Rarefaction of sorted-subset datasets indicated incomplete sequencing despite the large sequencing depth. Across a handful of donors, around 5% of naive CD4, over 3% of naive CD8, approximately 2.5% of memory CD4, and around 0.4% of memory CD8 clonotypes were shared. Pairwise subsampling indicated that sequencing depth was expected to affect the degree of clonotype sharing among donors. Naive subsets generally had larger estimated clonotype richness than memory subsets did. Compared with non-shared clonotypes, clonotypes shared by all four sorted-subset donors had higher generation probabilities. Sampling was limited to blood, and TCR repertoires in tissue likely differ from TCR repertoires in blood. The genetic and exposure-history diversity represented was limited by the small number of donors.

Using the deep immunoSEQ assay, TCR CDR3 regions were amplified from genomic DNA by multiplex PCR. Genomic DNA extracted from each cell subset was distributed evenly over all wells of several immunoSEQ 96-well plates, and each plate served as one replicate. Each replicate PCR for sorted subsets received about 180 ng genomic DNA, equal to roughly 30,000 T cell genomes. The purified libraries were quantified using a Qubit 3.0 fluorometer, sized with a Bioanalyzer 2100, and then quantified again using the KAPA Library Quantification kit. A separate single-read 150-cycle Illumina NextSeq 550 flow cell was used to sequence each immunoSEQ 96-well plate. The authors' analysis ran thus. Because the immunoSEQ output held only junctional sequences and lacked quality scores, the filtering could not match the filtering applied to full-length reads. Sequences were annotated with PyIR, a Python wrapper for IgBLAST v1.9, and V/J genes and CDR3 were assigned using IMGT germline references. Reads with weak V/J assignments (E-value above 1e-6), missing CDR3, stop codons, out-of-frame junctions, or ambiguous translated residues were removed. V3J clonotypes were defined by identical inferred V gene, J gene, and CDR3 amino acid sequence. Percentage overlap between repertoires was calculated by dividing the number of shared unique clonotypes by the size of the smaller repertoire. RTK rarefaction, the Chao1 estimator, and Recon v2.1 estimates of unobserved clonotypes were used to assess repertoire richness. OLGA was used to compute generation probabilities for all TCRbeta clonotypes that the gDNA method yielded from four donors. In its TCRdb copy, this immuneACCESS table keeps in-frame sequences only and misses some clones. Where compared with another copy, unresolved V genes explain less than half of these, and the others have no known cause. V and J calls and clone size come straight from that table; D and trimming were deduced from the DNA. For this sample the table gives just over 2,000,000 clones, of which 90% to 95% were detected only once. The ten largest clones take up about 0.13% of the sample.

Measured from the cysteine to the phenylalanine, the CDR3 is 16 residues long. The entry retains the CDR3 DNA only, 48 bases that are in frame from base 1. Sequences SQVTM (CDR1) and ANQGSEA (CDR2) are obtained from the germline V gene. V is pruned by 3 bases and J by 8 bases, leaving 12 bases of the junction without a gene match. With respect to this clone: Its recognized antigen is unknown. Base qualities are not provided; no much larger clone lies one nucleotide away.

Healthy HIV-negative adults with no recently reported acute infections or vaccinations were included as donors. Only Caucasian adults living in Nashville, Tennessee, USA were represented among the donors. CD4+ T cells were enriched by magnetic negative selection, after which naive cells were positively selected on CD45RA and the negative fraction was taken as the memory subset. After blood collection by leukapheresis, PBMCs were isolated using Ficoll-Histopaque density gradient centrifugation and then cryopreserved in the vapor phase of liquid nitrogen. Purity and quantity of every magnetically sorted T cell population were checked by analytical flow cytometry. Genomic DNA was isolated from every sorted fraction and measured by UV absorbance on a Nanodrop 2000c.

This receptor was identified in a man aged 18-30 years in good health. The rearranged chain carries TRBV29-1 and TRBJ2-1; TRBD2 matches 11 bases in the middle. The sequenced sample consisted of naive CD4+ T cells sorted from blood. According to the study, the label for this sample's cell subset or site signals: CD45RA+ positively selected. CDR3 protein: CSVELLGLAGLDEQFF. The DNA sequence is given as TGCAGCGTTGAGTTACTCGGACTAGCGGGTCTGGATGAGCAGTTCTTC.